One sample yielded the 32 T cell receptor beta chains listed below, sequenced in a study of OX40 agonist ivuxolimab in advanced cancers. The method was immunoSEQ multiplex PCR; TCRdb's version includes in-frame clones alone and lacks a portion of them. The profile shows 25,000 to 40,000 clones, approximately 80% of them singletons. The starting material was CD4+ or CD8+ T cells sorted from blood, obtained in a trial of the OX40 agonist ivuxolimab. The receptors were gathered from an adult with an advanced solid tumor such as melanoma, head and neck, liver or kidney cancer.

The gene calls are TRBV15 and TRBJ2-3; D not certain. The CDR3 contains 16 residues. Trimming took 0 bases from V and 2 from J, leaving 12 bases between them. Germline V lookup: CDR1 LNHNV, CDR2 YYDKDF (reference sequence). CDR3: CATSRDRLLSTDTQYF. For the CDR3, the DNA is TGTGCCACCAGCAGAGATCGGCTCCTATCCACAGATACGCAGTATTTT.

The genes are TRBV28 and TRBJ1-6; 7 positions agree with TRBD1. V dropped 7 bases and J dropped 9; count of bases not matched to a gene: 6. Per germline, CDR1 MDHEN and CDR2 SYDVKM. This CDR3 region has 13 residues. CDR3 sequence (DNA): TGTGCCAGCAATCCCGACAGGGCTTCACCCCTCCACTTT. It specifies CASNPDRASPLHF.

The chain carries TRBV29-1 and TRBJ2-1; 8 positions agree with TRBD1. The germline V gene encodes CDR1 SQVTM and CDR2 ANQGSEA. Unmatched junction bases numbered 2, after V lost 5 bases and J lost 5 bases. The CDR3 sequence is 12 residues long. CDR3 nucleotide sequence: TGCAGCGTTCGGACAGGGAACAATGAGCAGTTCTTC. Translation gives CSVRTGNNEQFF.

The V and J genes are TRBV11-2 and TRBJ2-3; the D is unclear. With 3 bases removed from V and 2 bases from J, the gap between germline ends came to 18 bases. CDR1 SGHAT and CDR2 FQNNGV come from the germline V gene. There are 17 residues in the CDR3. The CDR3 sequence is CASSFRSGRYLTDTQYF. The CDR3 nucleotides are TGTGCCAGCAGCTTTCGGTCTGGACGGTACCTCACAGATACGCAGTATTTT.

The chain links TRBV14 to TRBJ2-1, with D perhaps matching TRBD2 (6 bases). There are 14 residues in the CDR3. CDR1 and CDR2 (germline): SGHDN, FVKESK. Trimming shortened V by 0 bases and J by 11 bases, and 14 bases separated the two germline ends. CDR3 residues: CASSQDRYSGQQFF. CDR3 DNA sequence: TGTGCCAGCAGCCAAGATAGATACAGCGGGCAGCAGTTCTTC.

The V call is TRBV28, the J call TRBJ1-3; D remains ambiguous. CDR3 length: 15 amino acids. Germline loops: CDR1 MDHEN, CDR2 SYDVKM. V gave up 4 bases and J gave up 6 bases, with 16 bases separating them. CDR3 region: CASSSGGIGENTIYF. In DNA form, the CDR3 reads TGTGCCAGCAGTTCGGGAGGAATTGGTGAAAACACCATATATTTT.

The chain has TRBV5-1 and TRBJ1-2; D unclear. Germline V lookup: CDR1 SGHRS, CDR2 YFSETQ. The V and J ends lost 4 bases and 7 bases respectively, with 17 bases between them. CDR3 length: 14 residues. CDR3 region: CASSGGAGSGGYTF. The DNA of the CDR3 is TGCGCCAGCAGCGGTGGTGCGGGTTCGGGTGGCTACACCTTC. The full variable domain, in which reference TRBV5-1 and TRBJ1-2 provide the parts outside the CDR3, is KAGVTQTPRYLIKTRGQQVTLSCSPISGHRSVSWYQQTPGQGLQFLFEYFSETQRNKGNFPGRFSGRQFSNSRSEMNVSTLELGDSALYLCASSGGAGSGGYTFGSGTRLTVV.

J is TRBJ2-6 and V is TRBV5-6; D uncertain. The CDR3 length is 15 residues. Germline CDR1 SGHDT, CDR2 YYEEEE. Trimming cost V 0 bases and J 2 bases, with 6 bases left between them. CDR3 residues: CASSLEATGANVLTF. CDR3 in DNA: TGTGCCAGCAGCTTGGAGGCCACTGGGGCCAACGTCCTGACTTTC.

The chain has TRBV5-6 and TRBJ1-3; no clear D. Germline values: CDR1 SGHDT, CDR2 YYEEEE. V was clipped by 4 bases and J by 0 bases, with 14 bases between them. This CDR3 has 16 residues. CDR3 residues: CASSVQAGSSGNTIYF. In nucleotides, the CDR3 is TGTGCCAGCAGCGTACAAGCGGGGTCCTCTGGAAACACCATATATTTT.

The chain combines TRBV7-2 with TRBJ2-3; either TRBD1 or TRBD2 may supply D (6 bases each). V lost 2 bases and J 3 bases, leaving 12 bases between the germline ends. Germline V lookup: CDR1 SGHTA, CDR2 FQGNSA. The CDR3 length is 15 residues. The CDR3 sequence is CASSLNWGATDTQYF. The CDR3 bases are TGTGCCAGCAGCTTAAATTGGGGGGCTACAGATACGCAGTATTTT.

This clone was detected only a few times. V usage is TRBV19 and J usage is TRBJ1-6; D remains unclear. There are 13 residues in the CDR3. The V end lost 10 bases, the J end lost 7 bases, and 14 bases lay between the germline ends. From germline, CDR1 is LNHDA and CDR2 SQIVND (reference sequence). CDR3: CATKEGWNSPLHF. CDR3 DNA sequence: TGTGCCACTAAGGAGGGTTGGAATTCACCCCTCCACTTT.

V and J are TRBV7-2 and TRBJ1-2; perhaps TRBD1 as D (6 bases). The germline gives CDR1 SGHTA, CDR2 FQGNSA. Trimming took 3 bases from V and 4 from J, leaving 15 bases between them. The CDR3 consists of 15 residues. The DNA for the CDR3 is TGTGCCAGCAGCTTCTCCCAGGGGTTTGGCTATGGCTACACCTTC. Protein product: CASSFSQGFGYGYTF.

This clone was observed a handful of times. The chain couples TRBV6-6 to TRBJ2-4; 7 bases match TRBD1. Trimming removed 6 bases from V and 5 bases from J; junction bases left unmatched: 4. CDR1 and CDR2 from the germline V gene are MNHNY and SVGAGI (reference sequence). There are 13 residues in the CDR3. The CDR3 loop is CASRQGTENIQYF. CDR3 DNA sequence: TGTGCCAGCAGACAGGGGACGGAAAACATTCAGTACTTC.

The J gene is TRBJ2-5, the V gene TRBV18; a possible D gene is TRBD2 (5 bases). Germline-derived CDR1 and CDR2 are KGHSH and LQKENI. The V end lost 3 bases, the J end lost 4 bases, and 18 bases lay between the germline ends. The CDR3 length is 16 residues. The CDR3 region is CASSPPGVGVRETQYF. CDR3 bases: TGTGCCAGCTCACCCCCCGGGGTCGGCGTCAGAGAGACCCAGTACTTC.

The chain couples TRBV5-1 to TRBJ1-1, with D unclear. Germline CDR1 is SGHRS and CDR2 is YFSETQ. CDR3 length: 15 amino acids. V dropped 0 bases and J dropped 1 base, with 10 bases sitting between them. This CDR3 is CASSLVPATNTEAFF. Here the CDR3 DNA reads TGCGCCAGCAGCTTGGTACCAGCGACGAACACTGAAGCTTTCTTT.

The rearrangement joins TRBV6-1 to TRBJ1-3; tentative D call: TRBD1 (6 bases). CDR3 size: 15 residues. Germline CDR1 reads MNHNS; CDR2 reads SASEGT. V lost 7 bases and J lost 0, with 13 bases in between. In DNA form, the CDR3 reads TGTGCCAGCAAGGGGGGGCCCGACTCTGGAAACACCATATATTTT. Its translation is CASKGGPDSGNTIYF.

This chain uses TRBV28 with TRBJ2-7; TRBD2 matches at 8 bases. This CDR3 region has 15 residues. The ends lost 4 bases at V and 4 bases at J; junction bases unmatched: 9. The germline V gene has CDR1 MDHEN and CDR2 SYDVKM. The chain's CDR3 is CASSSPTSGTYEQYF. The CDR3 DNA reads TGTGCCAGCAGTTCCCCCACTAGCGGCACTTACGAGCAGTACTTC.

The CDR3 loop reads CASGIAGGPRNIQYF. In DNA form, the CDR3 reads TGTGCCAGCGGTATAGCGGGGGGGCCCAGAAACATTCAGTACTTC. The rearrangement joins TRBV2 to TRBJ2-4; 11 nucleotides match TRBD2. The CDR3 length is 15 residues. V dropped 8 bases and J dropped 6; count of bases not matched to a gene: 9. The germline gives CDR1 SNHLY, CDR2 FYNNEI.

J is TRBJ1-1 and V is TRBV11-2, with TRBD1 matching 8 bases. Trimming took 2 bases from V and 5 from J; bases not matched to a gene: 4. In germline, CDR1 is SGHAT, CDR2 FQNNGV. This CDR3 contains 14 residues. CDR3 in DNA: TGTGCCAGCAGCTTACAGGGGGCGCGTACTGAAGCTTTCTTT. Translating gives CASSLQGARTEAFF. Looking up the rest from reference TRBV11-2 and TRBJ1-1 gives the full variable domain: EAGVAQSPRYKIIEKRQSVAFWCNPISGHATLYWYQQILGQGPKLLIQFQNNGVVDDSQLPKDRFSAERLKGVDSTLKIQPAKLEDSAVYLCASSLQGARTEAFFGQGTRLTVV.

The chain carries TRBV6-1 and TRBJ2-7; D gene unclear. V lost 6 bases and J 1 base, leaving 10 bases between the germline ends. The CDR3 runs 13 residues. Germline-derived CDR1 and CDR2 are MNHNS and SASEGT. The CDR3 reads CASRLRESYEQYF. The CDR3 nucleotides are TGTGCCAGCAGGCTAAGAGAGTCCTACGAGCAGTACTTC.

The CDR3 DNA reads as TGTGCCAGCAGCTTACGCGGGACCTCGAACACCGGGGAGCTGTTTTTT. Residues: CASSLRGTSNTGELFF. This chain joins TRBV7-3 and TRBJ2-2; TRBD2 might be the D (6 bases). V lost 2 bases and J 0 bases, leaving 10 bases between the germline ends. This CDR3 is built from 16 residues. CDR1 is SGHTA and CDR2 is FQGTGA in the germline V gene.

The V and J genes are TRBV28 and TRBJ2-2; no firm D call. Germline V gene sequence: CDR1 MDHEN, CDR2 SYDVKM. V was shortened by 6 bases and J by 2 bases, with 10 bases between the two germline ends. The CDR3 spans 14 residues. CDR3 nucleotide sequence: TGTGCCAGCAGCCCACCGCTAAACACCGGGGAGCTGTTTTTT. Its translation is CASSPPLNTGELFF. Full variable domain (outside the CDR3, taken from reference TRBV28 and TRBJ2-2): DVKVTQSSRYLVKRTGEKVFLECVQDMDHENMFWYRQDPGLGLRLIYFSYDVKMKEKGDIPEGYSVSREKKERFSLILESASTNQTSMYLCASSPPLNTGELFFGEGSRLTVL.

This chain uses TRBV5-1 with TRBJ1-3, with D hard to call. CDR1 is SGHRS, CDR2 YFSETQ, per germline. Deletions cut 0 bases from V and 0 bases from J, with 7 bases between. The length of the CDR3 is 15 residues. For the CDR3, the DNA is TGCGCCAGCAGCTTGGATGCAACCTCTGGAAACACCATATATTTT. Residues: CASSLDATSGNTIYF.

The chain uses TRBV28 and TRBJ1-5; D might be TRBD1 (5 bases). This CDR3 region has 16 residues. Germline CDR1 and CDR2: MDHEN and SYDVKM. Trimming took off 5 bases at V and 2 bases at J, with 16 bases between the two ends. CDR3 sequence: CASSPPSGSGNQPQHF. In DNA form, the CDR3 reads TGTGCCAGCAGTCCTCCTTCAGGGTCGGGCAATCAGCCCCAGCATTTT.

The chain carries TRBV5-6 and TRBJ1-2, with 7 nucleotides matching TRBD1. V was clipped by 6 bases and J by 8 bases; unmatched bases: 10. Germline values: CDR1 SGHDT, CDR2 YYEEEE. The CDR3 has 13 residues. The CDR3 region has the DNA TGTGCCAGCACCTACGACAGGGAGGGCGGCTACACCTTC. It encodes CASTYDREGGYTF.

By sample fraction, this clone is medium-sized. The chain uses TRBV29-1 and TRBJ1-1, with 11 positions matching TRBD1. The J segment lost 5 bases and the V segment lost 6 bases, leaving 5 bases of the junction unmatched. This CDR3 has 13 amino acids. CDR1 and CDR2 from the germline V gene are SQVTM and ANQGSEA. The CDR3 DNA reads TGCAGCGTGTACCGGGACAGGGGGACTGAAGCTTTCTTT. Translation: CSVYRDRGTEAFF.

CDR3 residues: CASSLEGRGNQPQHF. The DNA for the CDR3 is TGTGCCAGCAGCTTAGAAGGGCGGGGCAATCAGCCCCAGCATTTT. The genes are TRBV7-2 and TRBJ1-5, with unresolved D. The CDR3 length is 15 residues. Trimming removed 1 base from V and 2 bases from J, with 9 bases in between. From germline, CDR1 is SGHTA and CDR2 FQGNSA.

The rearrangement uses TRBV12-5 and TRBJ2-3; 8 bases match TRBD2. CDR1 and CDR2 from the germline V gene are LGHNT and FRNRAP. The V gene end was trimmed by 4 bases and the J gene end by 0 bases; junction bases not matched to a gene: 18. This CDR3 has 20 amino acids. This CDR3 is CASGSLSERGLRYSTDTQYF. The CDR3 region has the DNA TGTGCTAGTGGTTCCCTGAGCGAGCGGGGGCTACGTTATAGCACAGATACGCAGTATTTT.

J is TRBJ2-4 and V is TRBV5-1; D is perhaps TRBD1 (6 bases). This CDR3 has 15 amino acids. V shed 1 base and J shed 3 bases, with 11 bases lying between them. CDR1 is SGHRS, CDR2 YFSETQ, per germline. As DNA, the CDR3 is TGCGCCAGCAGCTTGCAGGGGTCTGGCAAAAACATTCAGTACTTC. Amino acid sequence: CASSLQGSGKNIQYF.

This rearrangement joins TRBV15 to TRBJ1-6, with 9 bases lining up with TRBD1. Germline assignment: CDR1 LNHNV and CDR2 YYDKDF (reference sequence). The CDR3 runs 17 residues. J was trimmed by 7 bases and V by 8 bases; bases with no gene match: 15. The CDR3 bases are TGTGCCACCCCATGGGGGGACAGGGTATTTCCGAATTCACCCCTCCACTTT. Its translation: CATPWGDRVFPNSPLHF.

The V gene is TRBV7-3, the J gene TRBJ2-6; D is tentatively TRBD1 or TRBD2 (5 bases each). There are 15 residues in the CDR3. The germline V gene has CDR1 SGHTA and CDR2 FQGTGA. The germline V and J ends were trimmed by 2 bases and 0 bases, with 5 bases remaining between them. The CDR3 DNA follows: TGTGCCAGCAGCTTAGGGACCTCTGGGGCCAACGTCCTGACTTTC. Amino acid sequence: CASSLGTSGANVLTF.

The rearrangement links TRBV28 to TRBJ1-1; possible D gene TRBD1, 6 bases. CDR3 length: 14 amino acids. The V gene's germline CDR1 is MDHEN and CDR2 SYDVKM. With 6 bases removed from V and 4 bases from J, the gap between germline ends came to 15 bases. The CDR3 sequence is CASRGTTGTTEAFF. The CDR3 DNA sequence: TGTGCCAGCAGGGGTACAACAGGGACCACTGAAGCTTTCTTT.